This T cell receptor (beta chain) was observed in a study of blood T cell repertoires in COVID-19. Overall study: In each case, the material was cDNA or gDNA derived from T cells, B-cell-depleted T cells, or PBMCs.

This CDR3 contains 14 residues. The V segment lost 0 bases and the J segment 3 bases; nucleotides outside the gene matches: 2. Germline V CDR1 and CDR2: SGHNT, YYREEE (reference sequence). Measured with immunoSEQ multiplex PCR; TCRdb has only the in-frame clones, and not every one. The sample has a few hundred thousand clones, about four fifths seen once. The specimen was peripheral blood. The clonotype originates from a man aged 25-40 years who had recovered from COVID-19. The chain is built from TRBV5-4 and TRBJ1-2; 7 bases are shared with TRBD1. CDR3 region: CASSLGQGDYGYTF. CDR3 nucleotide sequence: TGTGCCAGCAGCTTGGGACAGGGAGACTATGGCTACACCTTC.